The 23 T cell receptor beta chains listed next were all sequenced from one sample in a study of T cell responses to AZD1222 COVID-19 vaccine. Using immunoSEQ multiplex PCR, the repertoire was profiled, and TCRdb retains in-frame clones only, with some absent. The sample includes 90,000 to 150,000 clones, roughly nine tenths of them seen just once. Sequences were derived from peripheral blood, sampled 28 days after the second AZD1222 dose. The receptors here all came from an adult who received the AZD1222 COVID-19 vaccine.

V gene TRBV28 combines with J gene TRBJ1-5; D is undetermined. Trimming removed 2 bases from V and 4 bases from J, with 12 bases in between. The CDR3 length is 15 residues. CDR1 and CDR2 (germline): MDHEN, SYDVKM. The CDR3 bases are TGTGCCAGCAGTTTAACGGGATGGCGGAATCAGCCCCAGCATTTT. Its translation: CASSLTGWRNQPQHF.

The V and J genes are TRBV5-1 and TRBJ1-2; 7 bases fit TRBD1. The V segment lost 3 bases and the J segment 2 bases; nucleotides outside the gene matches: 4. CDR3 length equals 14 residues. Germline CDR1 and CDR2: SGHRS and YFSETQ. The CDR3 region has the DNA TGCGCCAGCAGCTCCCCGACAGGGAACTATGGCTACACCTTC. The encoded protein is CASSSPTGNYGYTF.

This clone was found a few times. CDR3 region: CASSSPRGHEKLFF. DNA of the CDR3: TGTGCCAGCAGTTCTCCGCGGGGACATGAAAAACTGTTTTTT. The gene calls are TRBV28 and TRBJ1-4; D might be TRBD1 (5 bases). CDR3 size: 14 residues. Germline V gives CDR1 MDHEN, CDR2 SYDVKM. V lost 4 bases, J lost 6 bases, and 12 bases lay in between.

This clone appeared a few times. The chain recombines TRBV3-1 (or the pseudogene TRBV3-2) with TRBJ1-1; D unresolved. The CDR3 runs to 15 residues. Trimming took off 1 base at V and 5 bases at J, with 14 bases between the two ends. Germline loops: CDR1 LGHDT, CDR2 YNNKEL (reference sequence). CDR3 sequence: CASSQGSWFVTEAFF. CDR3 nucleotides: TGTGCCAGCAGCCAAGGATCGTGGTTTGTGACTGAAGCTTTCTTT.

The chain links TRBV18 to TRBJ2-3; D is unclear. The CDR3 is made up of 15 amino acids. V gave up 2 bases and J gave up 5 bases, with 14 bases separating them. CDR1 is KGHSH and CDR2 is LQKENI in the germline V gene. CDR3 sequence (DNA): TGTGCCAGCTCACCAAGGGTAGCACGCGGAGATACGCAGTATTTT. It encodes CASSPRVARGDTQYF.

The V gene is TRBV5-1, the J gene TRBJ1-1; D remains unclear. The CDR3 spans 13 residues. The V end lost 0 bases, the J end lost 1 base, and 4 bases lay between the germline ends. Germline V CDR1 and CDR2: SGHRS, YFSETQ. The chain's CDR3 is CASSLAGNTEAFF. In DNA, the CDR3 is TGCGCCAGCAGCTTGGCCGGGAACACTGAAGCTTTCTTT.

In its sample, this clone was seen a few times. This sequence joins TRBV19 and TRBJ1-2; D might be TRBD1 (6 bases). V lost 9 bases and J 6 bases, leaving 20 bases between the germline ends. Germline CDR1 LNHDA, CDR2 SQIVND (reference sequence). CDR3 length: 14 amino acids. The DNA for the CDR3 is TGTGCCAGCGAAGGGGACACACTAACTAATGGCTACACCTTC. The encoded protein is CASEGDTLTNGYTF.

V is TRBV6-2 or TRBV6-3 and J is TRBJ1-2, with TRBD1 matching 9 bases. Trimming at V came to 6 bases and at J to 8 bases, leaving 7 bases not matched to a gene. The CDR3 is 13 residues long. CDR1 MNHEY and CDR2 SVGEGT come from the germline V gene. The CDR3 region has the DNA TGTGCCAGCAGCGCACAGGGGGCGCGGGGCTACACCTTC. Encoded protein: CASSAQGARGYTF.

The chain uses TRBV7-2 and TRBJ1-5; tentative D call: TRBD1 (5 bases). Germline V gives CDR1 SGHTA, CDR2 FQGNSA. V dropped 7 bases and J dropped 4 bases, with 11 bases sitting between them. This CDR3 comprises 13 residues. The CDR3 DNA is TGTGCCAGCACCCCGACAGCAAATCAGCCCCAGCATTTT. Translation: CASTPTANQPQHF. The full variable domain, rest sourced from reference TRBV7-2 and TRBJ1-5, is GAGVSQSPSNKVTEKGKDVELRCDPISGHTALYWYRQSLGQGLEFLIYFQGNSAPDKSGLPSDRFSAERTGGSVSTLTIQRTQQEDSAVYLCASTPTANQPQHFGDGTRLSIL.

V and J are TRBV5-1 and TRBJ1-1, with 8 nucleotides matching TRBD1. V lost 6 bases, J lost 3 bases, and 10 bases stayed unmatched. The CDR3 spans 15 residues. From germline, CDR1 is SGHRS and CDR2 YFSETQ. The CDR3 reads CASNLRQGRDTEAFF. The CDR3 DNA follows: TGCGCCAGCAATCTGCGACAGGGGAGGGACACTGAAGCTTTCTTT.

This sequence joins TRBV6-4 and TRBJ1-2; TRBD1 matches at 9 bases. The germline gives CDR1 MRHNA, CDR2 SNTAGT. J gave up 7 bases and V 6 bases, and 6 bases lay outside the gene matches. The length of the CDR3 is 13 residues. The chain's CDR3 is CASSADRGGGYTF. The CDR3 nucleotides are TGTGCCAGCAGCGCCGACAGGGGGGGTGGCTACACCTTC.

This chain uses TRBV19 with TRBJ1-2; D possibly corresponds to TRBD1 (5 bases). Trimming stripped 2 bases from V and 2 bases from J, with 12 bases between. Germline V gives CDR1 LNHDA, CDR2 SQIVND (reference sequence). The CDR3 runs 15 residues. CDR3 in DNA: TGTGCCAGTAGTATATATGAGGGGAGGAACTATGGCTACACCTTC. Residues: CASSIYEGRNYGYTF.

The chain combines TRBV4-1 with TRBJ1-3; 8 nucleotides match TRBD1. Germline CDR1 MGHRA, CDR2 YSYEKL. The CDR3 covers 16 residues. Trimming removed 1 base from V and 4 bases from J; junction bases left unmatched: 6. CDR3 in DNA: TGCGCCAGCAGCCAAGTAGGACAGGGTGACGGAAACACCATATATTTT. This codes for CASSQVGQGDGNTIYF.

This chain links TRBV6-5 with TRBJ1-2; tentatively, D is TRBD1 (6 bases). V gave up 6 bases and J gave up 6 bases, with 17 bases separating them. This CDR3 has 14 residues. The V gene's germline CDR1 is MNHEY and CDR2 SVGAGI. CDR3: CASRLPGASNGYTF. The CDR3 DNA is TGTGCCAGCAGACTCCCAGGGGCAAGTAATGGCTACACCTTC.

The rearrangement uses TRBV3-1 (or the pseudogene TRBV3-2) and TRBJ2-7, with D maybe TRBD2 (6 bases). The ends were cut back, 7 bases at V and 6 bases at J, with 16 bases in the middle. CDR3 length: 13 amino acids. Germline V gives CDR1 LGHDT, CDR2 YNNKEL (reference sequence). The CDR3 nucleotides are TGTGCCAGCAATGGGAGCGGGCCTCCCGAGCAGTACTTC. This gives the protein CASNGSGPPEQYF.

V gene TRBV2 combines with J gene TRBJ1-4; D possibly corresponds to TRBD1 (5 bases). There are 15 residues in the CDR3. V was trimmed by 2 bases and J by 8 bases, leaving 15 bases between them. Germline CDR1 and CDR2: SNHLY and FYNNEI. As DNA, the CDR3 is TGTGCCAGCAGTGAATTGCAGGGAGTAGGGGAAAAACTGTTTTTT. It yields the protein CASSELQGVGEKLFF.

The chain recombines TRBV19 with TRBJ1-4, with a possible D match to TRBD1 (5 bases). The V and J ends lost 0 bases and 13 bases respectively, with 15 bases between them. The CDR3 extends over 14 amino acids. Germline loops: CDR1 LNHDA, CDR2 SQIVND (reference sequence). The CDR3 region has the DNA TGTGCCAGTAGTATAGAACCGGGGTATACAGGACTGTTTTTT. Translated: CASSIEPGYTGLFF.

The chain links TRBV12-3 or TRBV12-4 to TRBJ1-2; TRBD1 matches 8 bases. V trimming: 6 bases; J trimming: 4 bases; junction bases outside the gene matches: 4. The CDR3 sequence is 13 residues long. The CDR3 DNA follows: TGTGCCAGCAGCAATGGACAGGGCTATGGCTACACCTTC. Translating gives CASSNGQGYGYTF.

Only one count was recorded for this clone. V usage is TRBV25-1 and J usage is TRBJ2-3; no reliable D call. Trimming removed 6 bases from V and 3 bases from J, with 10 bases in between. This CDR3 is 13 amino acids long. Germline-derived CDR1 and CDR2 are MGHDK and SYGVNS. CDR3 in amino acids: CASSSGDTDTQYF. The DNA for the CDR3 is TGTGCCAGCAGCTCTGGGGATACAGATACGCAGTATTTT.

The V gene is TRBV5-1, the J gene TRBJ2-1; the D gene could be TRBD1 or TRBD2 (5 bases each). This CDR3 is built from 15 residues. The germline gives CDR1 SGHRS, CDR2 YFSETQ. Trimming left V 0 bases short and J 2 bases short, with 9 bases between. The CDR3 DNA reads TGCGCCAGCAGCTTGGGGGACCTAGCCTACAATGAGCAGTTCTTC. It translates to CASSLGDLAYNEQFF.

V is TRBV7-2 and J is TRBJ2-2, with D possibly TRBD1 on 6 matching bases. The V and J ends lost 3 bases and 1 base respectively, with 12 bases between them. CDR3 length: 16 residues. CDR1 is SGHTA, CDR2 FQGNSA, per germline. The CDR3 nucleotides read TGTGCCAGCAGCTTGGTGGGGGACATGAACACCGGGGAGCTGTTTTTT. Translated, it gives CASSLVGDMNTGELFF.

The chain is built from TRBV5-4 and TRBJ2-2; the D is unclear. Germline-derived CDR1 and CDR2 are SGHNT and YYREEE (reference sequence). The CDR3 is 18 residues long. The V gene lost 3 bases and the J gene lost 6 bases, with 24 bases spanning the gap. CDR3 DNA: TGTGCCAGCAGCTCAGCAGGACCCGGAATCGGAACCGCCGGGGAGCTGTTTTTT. Amino acids: CASSSAGPGIGTAGELFF.

This clone was observed once. The genes are TRBV18 and TRBJ2-7; D is ambiguous. Germline V gene sequence: CDR1 KGHSH, CDR2 LQKENI. The CDR3 runs 13 residues. V lost 1 base and J 0 bases, leaving 4 bases between the germline ends. The CDR3 here is CASSPLRSYEQYF. In nucleotides, the CDR3 is TGTGCCAGCTCACCACTCCGCTCCTACGAGCAGTACTTC.